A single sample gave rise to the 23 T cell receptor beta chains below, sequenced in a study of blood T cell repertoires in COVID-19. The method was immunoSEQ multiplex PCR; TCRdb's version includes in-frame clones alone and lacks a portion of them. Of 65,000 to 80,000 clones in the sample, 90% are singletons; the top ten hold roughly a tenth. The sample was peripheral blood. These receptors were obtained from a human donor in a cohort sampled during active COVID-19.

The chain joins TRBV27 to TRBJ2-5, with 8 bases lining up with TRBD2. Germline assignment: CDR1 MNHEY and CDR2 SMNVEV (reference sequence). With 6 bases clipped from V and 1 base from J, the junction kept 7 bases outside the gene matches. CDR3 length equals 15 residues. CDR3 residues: CASRPLTSGQETQYF. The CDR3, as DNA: TGTGCCAGCAGGCCACTAACTAGCGGCCAAGAGACCCAGTACTTC.

This CDR3 is CAWSVSGISNQPQHF. As DNA, the CDR3 is TGTGCCTGGAGTGTATCCGGGATTAGCAATCAGCCCCAGCATTTT. The chain uses TRBV30 and TRBJ1-5, with D hard to call. Germline CDR1 reads GTSNPN; CDR2 reads SVGIG (reference sequence). The CDR3 spans 15 residues. The V gene lost 0 bases and the J gene lost 0 bases, with 9 bases spanning the gap. Drawing the rest from reference TRBV30 and TRBJ1-5, the complete variable domain is SQTIHQWPATLVQPVGSPLSLECTVEGTSNPNLYWYRQAAGRGLQLLFYSVGIGQISSEVPQNLSASRPQDRQFILSSKKLLLSDSGFYLCAWSVSGISNQPQHFGDGTRLSIL.

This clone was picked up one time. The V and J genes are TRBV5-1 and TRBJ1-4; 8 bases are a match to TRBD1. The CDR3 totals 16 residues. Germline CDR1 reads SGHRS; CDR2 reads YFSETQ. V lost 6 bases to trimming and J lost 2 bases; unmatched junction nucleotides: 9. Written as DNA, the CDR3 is TGCGCCAGCAACAGACAGGGGAGAGGGACTAATGAAAAACTGTTTTTT. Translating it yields CASNRQGRGTNEKLFF.

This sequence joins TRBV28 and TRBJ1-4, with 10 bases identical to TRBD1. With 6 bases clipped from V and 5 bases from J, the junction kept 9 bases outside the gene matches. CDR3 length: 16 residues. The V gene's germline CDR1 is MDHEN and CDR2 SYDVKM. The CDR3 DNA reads TGTGCCAGCAGCCCCGGGACAGGGGCAAAGAATGAAAAACTGTTTTTT. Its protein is CASSPGTGAKNEKLFF.

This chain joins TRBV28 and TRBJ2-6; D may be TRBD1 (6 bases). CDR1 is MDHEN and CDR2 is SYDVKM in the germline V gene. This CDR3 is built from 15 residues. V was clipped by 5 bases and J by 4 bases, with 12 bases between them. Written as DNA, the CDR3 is TGTGCCAGCAGTCTGCAGGGGCCCGGGGCCAACGTCCTGACTTTC. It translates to CASSLQGPGANVLTF. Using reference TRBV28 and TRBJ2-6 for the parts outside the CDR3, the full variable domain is DVKVTQSSRYLVKRTGEKVFLECVQDMDHENMFWYRQDPGLGLRLIYFSYDVKMKEKGDIPEGYSVSREKKERFSLILESASTNQTSMYLCASSLQGPGANVLTFGAGSRLTVL.

Here the CDR3 reads CASRSTGGSNQPQHF. CDR3 nucleotides: TGTGCCAGCAGAAGCACAGGGGGCAGCAATCAGCCCCAGCATTTT. The V and J genes are TRBV28 and TRBJ1-5, with TRBD1 matching over 9 bases. Germline V gives CDR1 MDHEN, CDR2 SYDVKM. V was clipped by 6 bases and J by 1 base; unmatched bases: 4. The CDR3 extends over 15 amino acids.

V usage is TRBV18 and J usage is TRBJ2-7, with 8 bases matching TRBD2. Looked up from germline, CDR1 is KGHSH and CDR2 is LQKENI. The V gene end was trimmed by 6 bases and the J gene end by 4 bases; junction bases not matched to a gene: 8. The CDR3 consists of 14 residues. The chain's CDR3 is CASSPGLGVYEQYF. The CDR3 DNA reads TGTGCCAGCTCCCCGGGACTAGGAGTATACGAGCAGTACTTC.

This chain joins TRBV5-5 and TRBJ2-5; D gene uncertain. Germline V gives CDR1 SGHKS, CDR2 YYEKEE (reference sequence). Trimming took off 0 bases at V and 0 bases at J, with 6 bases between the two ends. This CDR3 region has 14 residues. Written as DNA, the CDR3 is TGTGCCAGCAGCTTGGGACACCACCAAGAGACCCAGTACTTC. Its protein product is CASSLGHHQETQYF.

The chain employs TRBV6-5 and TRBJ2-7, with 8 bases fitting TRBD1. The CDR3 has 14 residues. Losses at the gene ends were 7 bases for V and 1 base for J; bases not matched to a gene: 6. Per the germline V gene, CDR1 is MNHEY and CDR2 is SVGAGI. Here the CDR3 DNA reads TGTGCCAGCAAGTCGGACAGGGAATCCTACGAGCAGTACTTC. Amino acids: CASKSDRESYEQYF.

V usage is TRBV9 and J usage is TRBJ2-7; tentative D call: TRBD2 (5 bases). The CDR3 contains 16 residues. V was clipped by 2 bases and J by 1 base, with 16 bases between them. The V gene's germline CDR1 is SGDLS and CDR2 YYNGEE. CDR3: CASSVGSKTLSYEQYF. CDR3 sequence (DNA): TGTGCCAGCAGCGTTGGGAGTAAAACTCTTTCCTACGAGCAGTACTTC.

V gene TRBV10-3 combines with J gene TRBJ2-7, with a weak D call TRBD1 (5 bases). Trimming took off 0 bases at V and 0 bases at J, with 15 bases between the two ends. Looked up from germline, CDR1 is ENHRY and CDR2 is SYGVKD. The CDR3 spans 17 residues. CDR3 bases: TGTGCCATCAGTGAGTCCGCATATGGGGCTCGCTCCTACGAGCAGTACTTC. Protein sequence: CAISESAYGARSYEQYF.

The CDR3 reads CATLRQGGSYEQYF. In DNA, the CDR3 is TGTGCCACCCTTAGACAGGGCGGCTCCTACGAGCAGTACTTC. The rearrangement uses TRBV10-3 and TRBJ2-7; 7 bases map to TRBD1. Germline V gene data show CDR1 as ENHRY and CDR2 as SYGVKD. V lost 10 bases and J lost 0; bases outside the gene matches: 9. This CDR3 comprises 14 residues.

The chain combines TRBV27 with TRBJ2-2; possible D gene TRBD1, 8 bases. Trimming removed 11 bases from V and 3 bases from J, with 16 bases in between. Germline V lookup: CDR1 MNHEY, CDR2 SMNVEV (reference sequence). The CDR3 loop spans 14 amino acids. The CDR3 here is CARQTGGDTGELFF. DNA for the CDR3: TGTGCCCGCCAAACAGGGGGGGACACCGGGGAGCTGTTTTTT.

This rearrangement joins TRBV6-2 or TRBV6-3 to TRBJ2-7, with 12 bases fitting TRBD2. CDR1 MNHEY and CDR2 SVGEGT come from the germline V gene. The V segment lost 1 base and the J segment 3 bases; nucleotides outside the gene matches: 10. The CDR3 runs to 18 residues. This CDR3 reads CASSYWLAGGRKIYEQYF. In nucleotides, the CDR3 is TGTGCCAGCAGTTACTGGCTAGCGGGAGGGAGGAAAATCTACGAGCAGTACTTC.

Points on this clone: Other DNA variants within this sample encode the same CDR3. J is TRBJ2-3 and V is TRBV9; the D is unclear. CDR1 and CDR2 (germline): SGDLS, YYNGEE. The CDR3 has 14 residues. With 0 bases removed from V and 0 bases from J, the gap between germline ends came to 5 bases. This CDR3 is CASSVGPSTDTQYF. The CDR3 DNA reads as TGTGCCAGCAGCGTAGGGCCTAGCACAGATACGCAGTATTTT.

In DNA, the CDR3 is TGTGCCAGCAGCTTACTCAGGGGATTTGAAGAGACCCAGTACTTC. Amino acid sequence: CASSLLRGFEETQYF. The chain is built from TRBV11-2 and TRBJ2-5, with D tentatively TRBD1 (6 bases). V was cut by 2 bases and J by 3 bases, with 13 bases left in between. The CDR3 spans 15 residues. The germline CDR1 and CDR2 sequences are SGHAT and FQNNGV.

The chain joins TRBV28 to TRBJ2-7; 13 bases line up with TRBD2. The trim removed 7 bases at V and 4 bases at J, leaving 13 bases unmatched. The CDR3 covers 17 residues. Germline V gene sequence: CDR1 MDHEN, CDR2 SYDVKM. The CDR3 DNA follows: TGTGCCAGCAATCCGGGGGAAGGGACTAGCGGGATTTACGAGCAGTACTTC. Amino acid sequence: CASNPGEGTSGIYEQYF. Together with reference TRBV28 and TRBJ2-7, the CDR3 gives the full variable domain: DVKVTQSSRYLVKRTGEKVFLECVQDMDHENMFWYRQDPGLGLRLIYFSYDVKMKEKGDIPEGYSVSREKKERFSLILESASTNQTSMYLCASNPGEGTSGIYEQYFGPGTRLTVT.

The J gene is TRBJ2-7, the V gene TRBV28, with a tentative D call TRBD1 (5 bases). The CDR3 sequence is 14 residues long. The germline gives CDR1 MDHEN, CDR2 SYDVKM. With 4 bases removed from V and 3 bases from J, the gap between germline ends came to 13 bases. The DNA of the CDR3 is TGTGCCAGCAGTTATGAGACAGCGAACTACGAGCAGTACTTC. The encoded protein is CASSYETANYEQYF. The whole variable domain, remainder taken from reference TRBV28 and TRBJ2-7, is DVKVTQSSRYLVKRTGEKVFLECVQDMDHENMFWYRQDPGLGLRLIYFSYDVKMKEKGDIPEGYSVSREKKERFSLILESASTNQTSMYLCASSYETANYEQYFGPGTRLTVT.

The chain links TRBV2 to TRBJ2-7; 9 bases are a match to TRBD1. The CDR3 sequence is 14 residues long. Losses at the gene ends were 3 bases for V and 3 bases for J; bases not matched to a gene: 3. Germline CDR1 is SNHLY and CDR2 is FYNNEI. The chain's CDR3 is CASSEGQGVYEQYF. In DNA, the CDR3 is TGTGCCAGCAGTGAGGGACAGGGCGTCTACGAGCAGTACTTC.

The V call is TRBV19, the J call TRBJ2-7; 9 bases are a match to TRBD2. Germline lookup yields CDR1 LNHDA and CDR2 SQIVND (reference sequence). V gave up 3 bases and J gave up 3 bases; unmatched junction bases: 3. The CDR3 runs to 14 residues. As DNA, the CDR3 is TGTGCCAGTAGTATTAGCGGGAGCGTCTACGAGCAGTACTTC. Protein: CASSISGSVYEQYF. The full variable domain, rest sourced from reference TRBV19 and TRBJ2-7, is DGGITQSPKYLFRKEGQNVTLSCEQNLNHDAMYWYRQDPGQGLRLIYYSQIVNDFQKGDIAEGYSVSREKKESFPLTVTSAQKNPTAFYLCASSISGSVYEQYFGPGTRLTVT.

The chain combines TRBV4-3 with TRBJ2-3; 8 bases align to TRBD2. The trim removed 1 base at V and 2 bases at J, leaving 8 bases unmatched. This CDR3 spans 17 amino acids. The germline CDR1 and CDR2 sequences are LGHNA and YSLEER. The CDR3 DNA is TGCGCCAGCAGCCAAGGGGGCAGCGGGAGTTACACAGATACGCAGTATTTT. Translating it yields CASSQGGSGSYTDTQYF.

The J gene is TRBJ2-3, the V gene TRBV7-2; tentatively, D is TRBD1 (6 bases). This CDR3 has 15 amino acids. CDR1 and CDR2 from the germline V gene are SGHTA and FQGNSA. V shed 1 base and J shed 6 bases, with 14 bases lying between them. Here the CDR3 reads CASSLVGARMDTQYF. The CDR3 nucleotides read TGTGCCAGCAGCTTAGTGGGGGCGCGGATGGATACGCAGTATTTT.

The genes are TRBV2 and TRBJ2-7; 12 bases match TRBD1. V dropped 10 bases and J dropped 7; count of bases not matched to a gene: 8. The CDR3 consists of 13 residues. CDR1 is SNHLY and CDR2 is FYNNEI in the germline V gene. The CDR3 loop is CATSGQGALEQYF. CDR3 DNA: TGTGCCACCTCGGGACAGGGGGCGCTTGAGCAGTACTTC.